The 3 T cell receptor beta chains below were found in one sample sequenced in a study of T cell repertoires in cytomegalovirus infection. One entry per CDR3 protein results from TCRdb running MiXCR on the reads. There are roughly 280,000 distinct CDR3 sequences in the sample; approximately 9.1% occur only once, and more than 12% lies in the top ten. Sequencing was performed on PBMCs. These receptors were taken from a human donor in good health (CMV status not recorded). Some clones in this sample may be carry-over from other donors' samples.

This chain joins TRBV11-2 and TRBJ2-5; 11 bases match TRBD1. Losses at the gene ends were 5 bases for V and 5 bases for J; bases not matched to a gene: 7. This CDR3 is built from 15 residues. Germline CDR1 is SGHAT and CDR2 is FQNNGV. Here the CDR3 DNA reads TGTGCCAGCAGCCGGACAGGGGGCGCCGGGGAGACCCAGTACTTC. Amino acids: CASSRTGGAGETQYF.

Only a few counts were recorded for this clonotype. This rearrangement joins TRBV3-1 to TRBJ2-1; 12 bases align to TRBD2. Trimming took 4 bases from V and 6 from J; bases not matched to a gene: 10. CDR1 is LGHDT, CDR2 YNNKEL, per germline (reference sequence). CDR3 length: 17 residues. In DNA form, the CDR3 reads TGTGCCAGCAGCCTACGCTTAGGACTAGCGGGACCCAATGAGCAGTTCTTC. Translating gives CASSLRLGLAGPNEQFF.

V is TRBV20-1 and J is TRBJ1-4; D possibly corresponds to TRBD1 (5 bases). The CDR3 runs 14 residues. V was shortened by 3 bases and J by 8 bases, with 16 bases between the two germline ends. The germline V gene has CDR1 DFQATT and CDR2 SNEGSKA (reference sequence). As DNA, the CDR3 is TGCAGTGCTAGCAGACAGTCCACGGGAGAAAAACTGTTTTTT. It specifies CSASRQSTGEKLFF.